A selection of T cell receptor beta chains follows, all from one sample in a study of shared clonotypes between healthy human individuals. The table came from immunoSEQ multiplex PCR; TCRdb's copy has only in-frame clones and leaves some out. The sample lists 2,500,000 or so clones; roughly 90% were seen once. Sequencing was done on a sample of naive CD4+ T cells from PBMCs. The receptors were sampled from a man between 18 and 35 years old in good health. Some clones in this sample may be carry-over from other donors' samples. The CDR3 runs from the conserved cysteine through the conserved F or W. Each record gives: clone size, D gene, J gene, V gene, CDR3 protein, CDR3 DNA. A D gene is named only where the DNA matches it firmly. The size of a clone is reported for some rows only, either as once, few or many, or as a class for expanded clones.

abundance: few
d_gene: -
j_gene: TRBJ1-5
v_gene: TRBV4-3
CDR3aa: CASSQGIAYQPQHF
CDR3nt: TGCGCCAGCAGCCAAGGGATTGCCTATCAGCCCCAGCATTTT

abundance: -
d_gene: TRBD1
j_gene: TRBJ2-7
v_gene: TRBV5-1
CDR3aa: CASSLQGGEQYF
CDR3nt: TGCGCCAGCAGCTTACAGGGGGGCGAGCAGTACTTC

abundance: few
d_gene: -
j_gene: TRBJ1-1
v_gene: TRBV25-1
CDR3aa: CATSWGGSTEAFF
CDR3nt: TGTGCCACCTCGTGGGGGGGTTCCACTGAAGCTTTCTTT

abundance: once
d_gene: -
j_gene: TRBJ2-7
v_gene: TRBV6-5
CDR3aa: CASRDDTRSSYEQYF
CDR3nt: TGTGCCAGCAGGGATGACACGAGGAGCTCCTACGAGCAGTACTTC

abundance: -
d_gene: -
j_gene: TRBJ1-4
v_gene: TRBV28
CDR3aa: CASSFGGWAVGEKLFF
CDR3nt: TGTGCCAGCAGTTTTGGTGGGTGGGCGGTGGGTGAAAAACTGTTTTTT

abundance: -
d_gene: TRBD2
j_gene: TRBJ2-7
v_gene: TRBV6-5
CDR3aa: CASSYNSLAGAYEQYF
CDR3nt: TGTGCCAGCAGTTACAACTCACTAGCGGGGGCCTACGAGCAGTACTTC

abundance: -
d_gene: -
j_gene: TRBJ2-7
v_gene: TRBV14
CDR3aa: CASSQFDGAMNF
CDR3nt: TGTGCCAGCAGCCAATTTGACGGAGCTATGAACTTC

abundance: -
d_gene: -
j_gene: TRBJ1-2
v_gene: TRBV9
CDR3aa: CASSVDSSGTANYGYTF
CDR3nt: TGTGCCAGCAGCGTAGACTCGTCGGGGACCGCTAACTATGGCTACACCTTC

abundance: -
d_gene: TRBD2
j_gene: TRBJ2-1
v_gene: TRBV11-2
CDR3aa: CASSFGRGSRTNEQFF
CDR3nt: TGTGCCAGCAGCTTTGGGCGGGGGAGCCGTACCAATGAGCAGTTCTTC

abundance: -
d_gene: -
j_gene: TRBJ2-2
v_gene: TRBV5-1
CDR3aa: CASSLGPSNTGELFF
CDR3nt: TGCGCCAGCAGCTTGGGGCCGTCCAACACCGGGGAGCTGTTTTTT

abundance: -
d_gene: TRBD1
j_gene: TRBJ2-7
v_gene: TRBV5-1
CDR3aa: CASSPQGAYEQYF
CDR3nt: TGCGCCAGCAGTCCACAGGGGGCCTACGAGCAGTACTTC

abundance: once
d_gene: TRBD1
j_gene: TRBJ1-3
v_gene: TRBV2
CDR3aa: CASSERGQGNTIYF
CDR3nt: TGTGCCAGCAGTGAAAGGGGACAGGGAAACACCATATATTTT

abundance: -
d_gene: -
j_gene: TRBJ2-7
v_gene: TRBV10-1
CDR3aa: CASSEGGDEQYF
CDR3nt: TGCGCCAGCAGTGAAGGTGGAGACGAGCAGTACTTC

abundance: -
d_gene: -
j_gene: TRBJ2-7
v_gene: TRBV1
CDR3aa: CTSSQGTSGSYEQYF
CDR3nt: TGCACCAGCAGCCAGGGGACTAGCGGTTCCTACGAGCAGTACTTC

abundance: -
d_gene: TRBD1
j_gene: TRBJ2-7
v_gene: TRBV11-3
CDR3aa: CASSPGQGAEQYF
CDR3nt: TGTGCCAGCAGCCCGGGACAGGGGGCGGAGCAGTACTTC

abundance: -
d_gene: TRBD1
j_gene: TRBJ1-1
v_gene: TRBV5-1
CDR3aa: CASRGGTGRRDTEAFF
CDR3nt: TGCGCCAGCAGGGGAGGGACAGGGAGACGGGACACTGAAGCTTTCTTT

abundance: -
d_gene: -
j_gene: TRBJ2-7
v_gene: TRBV6-1
CDR3aa: CASSDIEGRDYEQYF
CDR3nt: TGTGCCAGCAGTGACATCGAGGGTAGAGACTACGAGCAGTACTTC

abundance: -
d_gene: -
j_gene: TRBJ2-5
v_gene: TRBV29-1
CDR3aa: CSAALDNQETQYF
CDR3nt: TGCAGCGCTGCGTTAGACAACCAAGAGACCCAGTACTTC

abundance: -
d_gene: -
j_gene: TRBJ2-7
v_gene: TRBV6-5
CDR3aa: CASGGRRGDPYEQYF
CDR3nt: TGTGCCAGCGGGGGCCGTAGGGGGGACCCCTACGAGCAGTACTTC

abundance: -
d_gene: TRBD1
j_gene: TRBJ1-2
v_gene: TRBV28
CDR3aa: CASSTGGLNYGYTF
CDR3nt: TGTGCCAGCAGTACAGGGGGATTAAACTATGGCTACACCTTC